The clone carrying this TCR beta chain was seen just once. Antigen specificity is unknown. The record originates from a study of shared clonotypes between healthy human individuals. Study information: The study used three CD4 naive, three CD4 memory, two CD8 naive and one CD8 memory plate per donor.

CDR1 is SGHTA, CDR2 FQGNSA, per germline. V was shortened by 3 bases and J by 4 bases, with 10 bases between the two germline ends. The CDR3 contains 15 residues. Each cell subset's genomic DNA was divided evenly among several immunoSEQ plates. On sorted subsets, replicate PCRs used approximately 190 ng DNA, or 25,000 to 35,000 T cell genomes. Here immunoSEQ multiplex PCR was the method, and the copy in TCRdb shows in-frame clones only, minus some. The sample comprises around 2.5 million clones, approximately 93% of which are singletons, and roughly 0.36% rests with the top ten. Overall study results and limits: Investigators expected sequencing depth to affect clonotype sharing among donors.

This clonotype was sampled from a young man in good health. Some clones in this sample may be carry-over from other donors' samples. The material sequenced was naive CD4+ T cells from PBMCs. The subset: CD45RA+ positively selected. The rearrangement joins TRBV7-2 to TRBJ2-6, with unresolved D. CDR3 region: CASSLASAGANVLTF. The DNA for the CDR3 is TGTGCCAGCAGCTTGGCATCGGCCGGGGCCAACGTCCTGACTTTC.